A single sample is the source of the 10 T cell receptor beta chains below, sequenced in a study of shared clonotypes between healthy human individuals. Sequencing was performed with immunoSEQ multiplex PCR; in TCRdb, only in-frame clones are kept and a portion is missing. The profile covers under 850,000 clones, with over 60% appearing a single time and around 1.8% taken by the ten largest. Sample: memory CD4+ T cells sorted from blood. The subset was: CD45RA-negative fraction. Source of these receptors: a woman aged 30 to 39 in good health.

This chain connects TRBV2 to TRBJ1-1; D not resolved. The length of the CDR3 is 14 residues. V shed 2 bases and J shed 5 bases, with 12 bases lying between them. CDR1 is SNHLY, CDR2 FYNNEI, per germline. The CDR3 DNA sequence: TGTGCCAGCAGTGAACAGGCTCTAGAAACTGAAGCTTTCTTT. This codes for CASSEQALETEAFF.

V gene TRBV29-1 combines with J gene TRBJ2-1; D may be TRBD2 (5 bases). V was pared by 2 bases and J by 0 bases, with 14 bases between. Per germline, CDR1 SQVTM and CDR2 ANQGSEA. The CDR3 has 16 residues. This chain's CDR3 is CSVEYVSGLSYNEQFF. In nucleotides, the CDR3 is TGCAGCGTTGAATATGTAAGCGGTCTCTCCTACAATGAGCAGTTCTTC.

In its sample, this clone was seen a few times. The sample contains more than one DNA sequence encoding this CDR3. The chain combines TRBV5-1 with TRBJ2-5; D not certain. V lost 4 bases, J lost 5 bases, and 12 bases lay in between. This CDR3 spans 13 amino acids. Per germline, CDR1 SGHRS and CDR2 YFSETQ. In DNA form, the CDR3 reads TGCGCCAGCAGCCCTGGAAGTGGTGAGACCCAGTACTTC. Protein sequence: CASSPGSGETQYF.

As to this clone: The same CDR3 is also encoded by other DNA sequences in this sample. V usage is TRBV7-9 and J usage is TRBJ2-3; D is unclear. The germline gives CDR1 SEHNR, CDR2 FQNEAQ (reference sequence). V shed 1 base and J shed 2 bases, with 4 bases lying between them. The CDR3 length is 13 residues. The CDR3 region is CASSLGSTDTQYF. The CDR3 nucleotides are TGTGCCAGCAGCTTAGGATCCACAGATACGCAGTATTTT.

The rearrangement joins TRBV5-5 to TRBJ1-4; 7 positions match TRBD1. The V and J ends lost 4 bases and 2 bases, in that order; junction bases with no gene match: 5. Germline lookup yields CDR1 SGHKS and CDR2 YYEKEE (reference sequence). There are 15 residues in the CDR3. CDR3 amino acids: CASSNGDSTNEKLFF. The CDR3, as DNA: TGTGCCAGCAGCAACGGGGACAGTACTAATGAAAAACTGTTTTTT.

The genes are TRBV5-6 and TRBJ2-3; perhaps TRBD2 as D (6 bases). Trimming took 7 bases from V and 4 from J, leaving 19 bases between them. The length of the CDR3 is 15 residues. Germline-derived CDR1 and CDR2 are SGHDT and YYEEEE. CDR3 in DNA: TGTGCCAGCTCACGCTGGCGGGGTGTATCAGATACGCAGTATTTT. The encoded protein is CASSRWRGVSDTQYF.

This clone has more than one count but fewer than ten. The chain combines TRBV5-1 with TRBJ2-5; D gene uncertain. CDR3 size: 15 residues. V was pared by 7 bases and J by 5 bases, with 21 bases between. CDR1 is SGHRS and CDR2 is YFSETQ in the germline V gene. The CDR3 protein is CASCRAPSAEETQYF. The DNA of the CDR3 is TGCGCCAGCTGCCGGGCCCCTAGTGCGGAGGAGACCCAGTACTTC.

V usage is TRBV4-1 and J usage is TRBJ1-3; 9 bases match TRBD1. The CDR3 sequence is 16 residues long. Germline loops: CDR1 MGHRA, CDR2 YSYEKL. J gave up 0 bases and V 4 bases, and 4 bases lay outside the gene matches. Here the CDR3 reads CASSPGTGSSGNTIYF. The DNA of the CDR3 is TGCGCCAGCAGCCCCGGGACAGGGAGCTCTGGAAACACCATATATTTT.

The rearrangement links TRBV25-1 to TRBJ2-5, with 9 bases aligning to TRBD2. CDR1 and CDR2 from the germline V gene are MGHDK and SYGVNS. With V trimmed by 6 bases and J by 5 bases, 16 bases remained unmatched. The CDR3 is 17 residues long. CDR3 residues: CASSEPGTSSFGETQYF. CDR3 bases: TGTGCCAGCAGCGAACCCGGGACTAGCTCTTTCGGTGAGACCCAGTACTTC.

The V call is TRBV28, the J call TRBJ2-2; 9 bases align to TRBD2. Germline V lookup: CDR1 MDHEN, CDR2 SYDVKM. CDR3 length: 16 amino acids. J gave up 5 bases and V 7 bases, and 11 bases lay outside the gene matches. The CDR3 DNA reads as TGTGCCAGCACCGAGGGCGGGAGGGCCTCTACCGGGGAGCTGTTTTTT. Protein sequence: CASTEGGRASTGELFF. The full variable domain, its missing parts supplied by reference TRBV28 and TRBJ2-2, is DVKVTQSSRYLVKRTGEKVFLECVQDMDHENMFWYRQDPGLGLRLIYFSYDVKMKEKGDIPEGYSVSREKKERFSLILESASTNQTSMYLCASTEGGRASTGELFFGEGSRLTVL.